The 14 T cell receptor beta chains below all came from one sample that was sequenced in a study of sequential checkpoint blockade in melanoma (dated by TCRdb to between 2017 and 2020). The library was generated by the immunoSEQ multiplex PCR assay. TCRdb took this table from immuneACCESS and kept in-frame rearrangements with V and J called. Such tables lack part of the clones; where checked against another copy, unresolved V genes explain under half of the gap, and the rest is unexplained. Here the sample has over 8,000 clones; around 75% occur a single time. Of the sample, 12% falls within the top ten clones. The sample's treatment or condition label is to be understood as: randomized to nivolumab then ipilimumab (arm A) or the reverse (arm B). The sequencing used CD8+ T cells sorted from blood (inferred from file names), collected from a patient given nivolumab and ipilimumab in sequence. Receptor source: a human donor with melanoma.

The J gene is TRBJ1-5, the V gene TRBV15, with no clear D. Between the trimmed V and J ends, which lost 6 bases and 4 bases, there was a span of 13 bases. The CDR3 runs 14 residues. Germline lookup yields CDR1 LNHNV and CDR2 YYDKDF (reference sequence). The CDR3 spells CATREGNGNQPQHF. In DNA, the CDR3 is TGTGCCACCAGGGAGGGAAATGGTAATCAGCCCCAGCATTTT.

The table lists this clone with a few counts. The chain joins TRBV4-1 to TRBJ2-7, with TRBD2 matching over 8 bases. CDR1 is MGHRA, CDR2 YSYEKL, per germline. Unmatched junction bases numbered 17, after V lost 2 bases and J lost 5 bases. CDR3 length equals 18 residues. CDR3 coding DNA: TGCGCCAGCAGCCAAAGCCCGGCCCCTAGTAGCGGGAACAACGAGCAGTACTTC. Translation gives CASSQSPAPSSGNNEQYF.

V gene TRBV9 combines with J gene TRBJ2-5, with TRBD2 as a possible D gene (6 bases). This CDR3 comprises 15 residues. Germline V CDR1 and CDR2: SGDLS, YYNGEE. Between the trimmed V and J ends, which lost 2 bases and 1 base, there was a span of 12 bases. CDR3 sequence reads: CASSVPVGGQETQYF. In DNA, the CDR3 is TGTGCCAGCAGCGTCCCCGTGGGAGGCCAAGAGACCCAGTACTTC. The full variable domain, rest sourced from reference TRBV9 and TRBJ2-5, is DSGVTQTPKHLITATGQRVTLRCSPRSGDLSVYWYQQSLDQGLQFLIQYYNGEERAKGNILERFSAQQFPDLHSELNLSSLELGDSALYFCASSVPVGGQETQYFGPGTRLLVL.

V gene TRBV19 combines with J gene TRBJ2-7, with TRBD2 identical over 8 bases. After removal of 5 bases from V and 1 base from J, the junction contained 7 bases not matched to a gene. The germline CDR1 and CDR2 sequences are LNHDA and SQIVND (reference sequence). This CDR3 is built from 15 residues. The CDR3 nucleotides are TGTGCCAGTAGTTGGGGAGCGGGAGCGTCCTACGAGCAGTACTTC. Translation: CASSWGAGASYEQYF.

This sequence joins TRBV15 and TRBJ2-1, with 9 nucleotides matching TRBD2. CDR3 length: 15 amino acids. Trimming removed 4 bases from V and 6 bases from J; junction bases left unmatched: 7. Germline loops: CDR1 LNHNV, CDR2 YYDKDF (reference sequence). The CDR3 DNA is TGTGCCACCAGCACCTTAGCGGGAGCTGTCAATGAGCAGTTCTTC. Translation gives CATSTLAGAVNEQFF.

The gene calls are TRBV6-5 and TRBJ1-1; TRBD1 agrees at 7 bases. CDR1 is MNHEY and CDR2 is SVGAGI in the germline V gene. The CDR3 runs 14 residues. J lost 4 bases, V lost 6 bases, and 8 bases had no gene match. CDR3 amino acids: CASSPTGSGTEAFF. The CDR3 coding sequence is TGTGCCAGCAGCCCGACAGGGAGTGGCACTGAAGCTTTCTTT.

This clone was recorded a few times. The chain joins TRBV2 to TRBJ2-1; perhaps TRBD2 as D (5 bases). Trimming removed 2 bases from V and 4 bases from J, with 12 bases in between. The CDR3 is made up of 15 amino acids. Germline-derived CDR1 and CDR2 are SNHLY and FYNNEI. As DNA, the CDR3 is TGTGCCAGCAGTGAATGGGAGACCCTTTACAATGAGCAGTTCTTC. It specifies CASSEWETLYNEQFF.

The J gene is TRBJ2-7, the V gene TRBV19, with a possible D match to TRBD1 (6 bases). The CDR3 has 14 amino acids. The V gene's germline CDR1 is LNHDA and CDR2 SQIVND (reference sequence). V dropped 5 bases and J dropped 4 bases, with 15 bases sitting between them. The DNA for the CDR3 is TGTGCCAGTAGTGCGCAAGAGGACAGTTACGAGCAGTACTTC. This translates into CASSAQEDSYEQYF.

This chain links TRBV19 with TRBJ2-1, with 7 bases identical to TRBD2. From germline, CDR1 is LNHDA and CDR2 SQIVND (reference sequence). Trimming cost V 3 bases and J 2 bases; bases outside gene matches: 1. The CDR3 has 14 amino acids. The CDR3 region is CASSMSGAYNEQFF. CDR3 DNA sequence: TGTGCCAGTAGTATGAGCGGGGCCTACAATGAGCAGTTCTTC.

The CDR3 is CASSQDQGTESYEQYF. CDR3 DNA sequence: TGCGCCAGCAGCCAAGATCAGGGGACCGAGTCCTACGAGCAGTACTTC. The chain recombines TRBV4-3 with TRBJ2-7; the D gene is possibly TRBD1 (6 bases). Per the germline V gene, CDR1 is LGHNA and CDR2 is YSLEER. Trimming removed 0 bases at V and 1 base at J, with 13 bases between. The length of the CDR3 is 16 residues.

The genes are TRBV27 and TRBJ1-3; D gene unclear. The CDR3 runs to 13 residues. With 3 bases removed from V and 2 bases from J, the gap between germline ends came to 5 bases. CDR1 and CDR2 from the germline V gene are MNHEY and SMNVEV (reference sequence). CDR3 sequence (DNA): TGTGCCAGCAGTTTTCGAGCTGGAAACACCATATATTTT. It translates to CASSFRAGNTIYF.

This chain links TRBV7-9 with TRBJ2-7; D call uncertain. The CDR3 has 12 residues. The V gene lost 3 bases and the J gene lost 3 bases, with 6 bases spanning the gap. The germline gives CDR1 SEHNR, CDR2 FQNEAQ (reference sequence). The CDR3 is CASSFQNYEQYF. The CDR3 DNA sequence: TGTGCCAGCAGCTTCCAGAACTACGAGCAGTACTTC.

J is TRBJ2-5 and V is TRBV7-9; D perhaps matches TRBD1 (5 bases). Trimming removed 1 base at V and 4 bases at J, with 13 bases between. The CDR3 runs 15 residues. Germline V lookup: CDR1 SEHNR, CDR2 FQNEAQ (reference sequence). CDR3 sequence reads: CASSLVQGLGETQYF. The CDR3 DNA reads TGTGCCAGCAGCTTAGTGCAGGGATTAGGAGAGACCCAGTACTTC.

The V call is TRBV2, the J call TRBJ1-2; the D gene is possibly TRBD1 (5 bases). Germline CDR1 SNHLY, CDR2 FYNNEI. Trimming left V 4 bases short and J 3 bases short, with 12 bases between. The CDR3 covers 14 residues. As DNA, the CDR3 is TGTGCCAGCAGTGTTCTCGGGGGTGACTATGGCTACACCTTC. Amino acid sequence: CASSVLGGDYGYTF.